This entry describes one TCR beta chain. The germline V gene has CDR1 MNHNY and CDR2 SVGAGI (reference sequence). CDR3 size: 15 residues. The J segment lost 5 bases and the V segment lost 3 bases, leaving 5 bases of the junction unmatched. This sample is part of a study of shared clonotypes between healthy human individuals. Repertoires were generated with immunoSEQ multiplex PCR, while TCRdb's copy carries only in-frame clones and drops some. The repertoire holds some 500,000 clones, with about 96% as singletons. The material sequenced was naive CD4+ T cells sorted from blood. Indicated subset: CD45RA+ positively selected. The sequence was collected from a woman younger than 45 in good health. This sequence joins TRBV6-6 and TRBJ2-3, with 10 nucleotides matching TRBD1. The CDR3 sequence: CASSYGTGEIDTQYF. DNA for the CDR3: TGTGCCAGCAGTTATGGGACAGGGGAAATAGATACGCAGTATTTT.